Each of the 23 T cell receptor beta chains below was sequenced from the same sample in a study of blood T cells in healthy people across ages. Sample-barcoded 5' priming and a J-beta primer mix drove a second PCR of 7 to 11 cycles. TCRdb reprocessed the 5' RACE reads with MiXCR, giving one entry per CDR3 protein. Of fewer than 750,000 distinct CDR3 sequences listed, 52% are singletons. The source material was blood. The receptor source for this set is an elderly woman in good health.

The CDR3 protein is CASSLRGTPEAFF. In DNA, the CDR3 is TGTGCCAGCAGCTTGAGAGGGACGCCTGAAGCTTTCTTT. The chain employs TRBV7-2 and TRBJ1-1; perhaps TRBD1 as D (5 bases). Germline V gene lookup returns CDR1 SGHTA and CDR2 FQGNSA. V lost 3 bases, J lost 6 bases, and 11 bases lay in between. CDR3 size: 13 residues.

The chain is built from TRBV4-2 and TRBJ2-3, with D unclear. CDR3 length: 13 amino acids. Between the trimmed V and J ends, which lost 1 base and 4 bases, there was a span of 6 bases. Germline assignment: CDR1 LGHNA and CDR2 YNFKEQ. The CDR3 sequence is CASSQVPADTQYF. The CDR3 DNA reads TGTGCCAGCAGCCAAGTCCCGGCAGATACGCAGTATTTT.

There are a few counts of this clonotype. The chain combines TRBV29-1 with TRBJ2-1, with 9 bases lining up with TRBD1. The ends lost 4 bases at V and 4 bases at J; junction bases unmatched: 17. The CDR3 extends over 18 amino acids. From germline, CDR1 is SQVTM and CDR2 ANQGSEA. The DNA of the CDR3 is TGCAGCGTTGTATCCCCCCTCCACCGGGACAGGGTATACAATGAGCAGTTCTTC. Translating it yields CSVVSPLHRDRVYNEQFF.

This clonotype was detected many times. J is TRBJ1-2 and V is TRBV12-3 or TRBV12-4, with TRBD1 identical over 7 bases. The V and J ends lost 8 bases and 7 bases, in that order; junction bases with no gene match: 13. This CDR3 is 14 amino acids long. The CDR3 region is CASAPDRDVFGYTF. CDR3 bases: TGTGCCAGCGCGCCTGACAGGGACGTTTTTGGCTACACCTTC.

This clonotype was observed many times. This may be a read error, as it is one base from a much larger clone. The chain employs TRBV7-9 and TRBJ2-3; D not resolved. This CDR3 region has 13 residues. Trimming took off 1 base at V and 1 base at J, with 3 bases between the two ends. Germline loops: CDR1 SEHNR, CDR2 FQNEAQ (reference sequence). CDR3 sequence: CASSLVRTDTQYF. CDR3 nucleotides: TGTGCCAGCAGCTTAGTTCGCACAGATACGCAGTATTTT.

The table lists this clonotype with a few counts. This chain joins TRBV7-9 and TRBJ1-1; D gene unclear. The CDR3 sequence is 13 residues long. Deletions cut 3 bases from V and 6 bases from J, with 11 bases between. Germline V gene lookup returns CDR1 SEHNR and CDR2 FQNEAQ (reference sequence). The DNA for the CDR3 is TGTGCCAGCAGCTTTGGAGGGTTGCCTGAAGCTTTCTTT. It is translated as CASSFGGLPEAFF.

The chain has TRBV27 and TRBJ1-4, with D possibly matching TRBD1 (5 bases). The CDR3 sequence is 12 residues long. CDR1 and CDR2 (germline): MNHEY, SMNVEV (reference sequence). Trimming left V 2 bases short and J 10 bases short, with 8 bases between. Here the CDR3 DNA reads TGTGCCAGCAGTTTAAGGGGAGCAAAACTGTTTTTT. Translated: CASSLRGAKLFF.

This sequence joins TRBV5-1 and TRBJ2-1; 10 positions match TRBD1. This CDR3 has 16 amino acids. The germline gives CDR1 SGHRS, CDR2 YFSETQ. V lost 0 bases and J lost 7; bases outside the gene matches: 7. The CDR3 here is CASSLGGTGVLNEQFF. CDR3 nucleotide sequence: TGCGCCAGCAGCTTGGGGGGGACAGGGGTTTTAAATGAGCAGTTCTTC.

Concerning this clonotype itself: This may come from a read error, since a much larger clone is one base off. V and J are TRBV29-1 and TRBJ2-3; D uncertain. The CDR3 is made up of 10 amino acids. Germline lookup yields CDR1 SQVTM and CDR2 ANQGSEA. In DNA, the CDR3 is TGCAGCGTTGGGTCAGATACGCGGTATTTT. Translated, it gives CSVGSDTRYF.

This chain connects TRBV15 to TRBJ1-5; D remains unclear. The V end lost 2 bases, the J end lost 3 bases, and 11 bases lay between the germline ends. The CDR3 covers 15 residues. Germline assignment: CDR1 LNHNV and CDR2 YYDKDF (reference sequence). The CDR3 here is CATSRSVLINQPQHF. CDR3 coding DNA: TGTGCCACCAGCAGATCGGTACTGATCAATCAGCCCCAGCATTTT. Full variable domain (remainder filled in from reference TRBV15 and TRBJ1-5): DAMVIQNPRYQVTQFGKPVTLSCSQTLNHNVMYWYQQKSSQAPKLLFHYYDKDFNNEADTPDNFQSRRPNTSFCFLDIRSPGLGDTAMYLCATSRSVLINQPQHFGDGTRLSIL.

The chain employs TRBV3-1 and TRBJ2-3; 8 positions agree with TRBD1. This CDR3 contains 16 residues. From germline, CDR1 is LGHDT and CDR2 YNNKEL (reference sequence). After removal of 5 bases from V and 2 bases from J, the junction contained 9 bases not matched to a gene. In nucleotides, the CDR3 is TGTGCCAGCAGCTCCGATTCGACAGGGGCCACAGATACGCAGTATTTT. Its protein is CASSSDSTGATDTQYF.

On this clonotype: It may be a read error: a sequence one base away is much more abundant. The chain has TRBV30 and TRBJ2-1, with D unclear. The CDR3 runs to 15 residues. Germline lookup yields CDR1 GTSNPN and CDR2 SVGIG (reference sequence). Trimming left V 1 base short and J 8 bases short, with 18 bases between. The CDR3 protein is CAWSGPGSQVHEQFF. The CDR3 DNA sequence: TGTGCCTGGAGTGGCCCCGGGTCCCAGGTCCATGAGCAGTTCTTC.

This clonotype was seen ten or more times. CDR3 amino acids: CASSEAIGITGRYGYTF. CDR3 coding DNA: TGTGCCAGCAGTGAAGCGATCGGCATCACCGGACGATATGGCTACACCTTC. J is TRBJ1-2 and V is TRBV2; D is uncertain. The germline V and J ends were trimmed by 0 bases and 5 bases, with 19 bases remaining between them. The germline gives CDR1 SNHLY, CDR2 FYNNEI. This CDR3 spans 17 amino acids.

The CDR3 coding sequence is TGTGCCAGCAGCCAACCGGGCAAGTATGGCTACACCTTC. Protein: CASSQPGKYGYTF. This chain uses TRBV3-1 with TRBJ1-2; D ambiguous. CDR3 size: 13 residues. With 2 bases removed from V and 5 bases from J, the gap between germline ends came to 9 bases. Germline CDR1 reads LGHDT; CDR2 reads YNNKEL (reference sequence). Based on the CDR3 plus reference TRBV3-1 and TRBJ1-2, the full variable domain is DTAVSQTPKYLVTQMGNDKSIKCEQNLGHDTMYWYKQDSKKFLKIMFSYNNKELIINETVPNRFSPKSPDKAHLNLHINSLELGDSAVYFCASSQPGKYGYTFGSGTRLTVV.

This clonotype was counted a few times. The DNA of the CDR3 is TGTGCCAGCAGCCCAGGATTAAGATGGAGTGACAATCAGCCCCAGCATTTT. This sequence encodes CASSPGLRWSDNQPQHF. This rearrangement joins TRBV7-2 to TRBJ1-5; D is uncertain. The ends were cut back, 5 bases at V and 3 bases at J, with 20 bases in the middle. In germline, CDR1 is SGHTA, CDR2 FQGNSA. CDR3 length equals 17 residues.

The CDR3 DNA is TGTGCCAGCAGTTTATACCCCGGGACTAGCAGGATCCGAGGGACGCAGTATTTT. It translates to CASSLYPGTSRIRGTQYF. J is TRBJ2-3 and V is TRBV28, with 9 nucleotides matching TRBD2. V was clipped by 1 base and J by 9 bases; unmatched bases: 17. The length of the CDR3 is 18 residues. Looked up from germline, CDR1 is MDHEN and CDR2 is SYDVKM.

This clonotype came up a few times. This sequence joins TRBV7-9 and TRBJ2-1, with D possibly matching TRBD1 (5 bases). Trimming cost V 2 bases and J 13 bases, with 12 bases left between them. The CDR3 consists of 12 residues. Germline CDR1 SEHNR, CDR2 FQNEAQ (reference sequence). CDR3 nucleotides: TGTGCCAGCAGCTTAATTGAGGACACTCAGTTCTTC. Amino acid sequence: CASSLIEDTQFF.

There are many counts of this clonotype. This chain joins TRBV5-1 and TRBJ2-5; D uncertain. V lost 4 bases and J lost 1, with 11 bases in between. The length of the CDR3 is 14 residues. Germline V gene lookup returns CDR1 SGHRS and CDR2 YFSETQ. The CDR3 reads CASSHQSGQETQYF. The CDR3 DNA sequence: TGCGCCAGCAGCCATCAATCTGGCCAAGAGACCCAGTACTTC.

CDR3 in amino acids: CASSLSATYEAFF. The CDR3 bases are TGTGCCAGCAGTTTATCTGCCACCTATGAAGCTTTCTTT. V usage is TRBV27 and J usage is TRBJ1-1; D unresolved. Germline V gives CDR1 MNHEY, CDR2 SMNVEV (reference sequence). Trimming pared 0 bases from V and 7 bases from J, leaving 9 bases between. CDR3 length: 13 residues.

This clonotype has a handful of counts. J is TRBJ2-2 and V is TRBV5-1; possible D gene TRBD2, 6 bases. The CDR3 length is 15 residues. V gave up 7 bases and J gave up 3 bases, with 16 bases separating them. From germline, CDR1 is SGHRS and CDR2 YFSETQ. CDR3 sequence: CASGLQPGDTGELFF. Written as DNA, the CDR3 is TGCGCCAGCGGCCTCCAGCCGGGGGACACCGGGGAGCTGTTTTTT.

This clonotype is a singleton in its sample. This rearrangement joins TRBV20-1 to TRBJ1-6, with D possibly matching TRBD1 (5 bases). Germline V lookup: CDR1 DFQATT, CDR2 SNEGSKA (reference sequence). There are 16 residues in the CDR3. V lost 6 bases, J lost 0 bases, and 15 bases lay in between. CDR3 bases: TGCAGTGCCGGGGGTGGGCTGAGCTCCTATAATTCACCCCTCCACTTT. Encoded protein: CSAGGGLSSYNSPLHF.

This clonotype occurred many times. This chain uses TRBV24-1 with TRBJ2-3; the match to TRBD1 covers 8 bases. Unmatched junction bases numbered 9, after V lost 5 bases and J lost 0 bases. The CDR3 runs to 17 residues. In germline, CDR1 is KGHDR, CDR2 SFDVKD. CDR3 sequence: CATSVTTGERSTDTQYF. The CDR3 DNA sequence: TGTGCCACCAGTGTAACGACAGGGGAGAGGAGCACAGATACGCAGTATTTT.

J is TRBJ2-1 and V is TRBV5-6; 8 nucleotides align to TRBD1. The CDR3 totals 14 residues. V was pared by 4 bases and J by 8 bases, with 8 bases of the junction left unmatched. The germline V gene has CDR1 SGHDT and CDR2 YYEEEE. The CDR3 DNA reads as TGTGCCAGCAGCGCACAGGGACAGGCCGATGAGCAGTTCTTC. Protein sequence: CASSAQGQADEQFF.